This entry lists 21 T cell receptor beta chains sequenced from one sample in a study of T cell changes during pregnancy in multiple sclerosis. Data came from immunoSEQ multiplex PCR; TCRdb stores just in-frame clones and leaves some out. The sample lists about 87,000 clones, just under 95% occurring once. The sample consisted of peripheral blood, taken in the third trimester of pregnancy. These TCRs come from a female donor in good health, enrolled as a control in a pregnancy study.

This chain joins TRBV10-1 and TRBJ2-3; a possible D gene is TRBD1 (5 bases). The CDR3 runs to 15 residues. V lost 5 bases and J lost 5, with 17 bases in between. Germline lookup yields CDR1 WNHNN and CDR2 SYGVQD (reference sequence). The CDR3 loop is CASSPIPGQGDTQYF. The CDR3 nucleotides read TGCGCCAGCAGTCCAATACCCGGGCAGGGAGATACGCAGTATTTT.

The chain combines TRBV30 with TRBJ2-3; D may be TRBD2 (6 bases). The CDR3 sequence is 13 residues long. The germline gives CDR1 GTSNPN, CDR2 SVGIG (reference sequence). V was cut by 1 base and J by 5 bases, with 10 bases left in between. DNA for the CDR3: TGTGCCTGGAGTGGAGGAGCGGGAGATACGCAGTATTTT. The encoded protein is CAWSGGAGDTQYF. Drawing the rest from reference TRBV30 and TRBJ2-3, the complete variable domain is SQTIHQWPATLVQPVGSPLSLECTVEGTSNPNLYWYRQAAGRGLQLLFYSVGIGQISSEVPQNLSASRPQDRQFILSSKKLLLSDSGFYLCAWSGGAGDTQYFGPGTRLTVL.

In DNA form, the CDR3 reads TGTGCCAGCAGTACAACAGGGGTAGGTTCTTATAGCAATCAGCCCCAGCATTTT. Residues: CASSTTGVGSYSNQPQHF. The rearrangement links TRBV28 to TRBJ1-5; 7 bases agree with TRBD1. Germline V gives CDR1 MDHEN, CDR2 SYDVKM. Trimming cost V 5 bases and J 0 bases; bases outside gene matches: 13. The CDR3 consists of 18 residues.

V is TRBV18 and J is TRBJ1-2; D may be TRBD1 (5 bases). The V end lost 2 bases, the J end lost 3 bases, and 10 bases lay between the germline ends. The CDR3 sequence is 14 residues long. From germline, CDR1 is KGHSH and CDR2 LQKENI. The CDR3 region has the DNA TGTGCCAGCTCACCAGTGCCCAGGGACTATGGCTACACCTTC. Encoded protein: CASSPVPRDYGYTF.

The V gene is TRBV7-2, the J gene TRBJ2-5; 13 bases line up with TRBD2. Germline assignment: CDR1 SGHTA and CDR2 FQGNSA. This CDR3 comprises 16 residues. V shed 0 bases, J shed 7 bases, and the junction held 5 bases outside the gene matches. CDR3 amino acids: CASSLARLAGGGTQYF. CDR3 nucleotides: TGTGCCAGCAGCTTAGCGAGACTAGCGGGAGGAGGGACCCAGTACTTC.

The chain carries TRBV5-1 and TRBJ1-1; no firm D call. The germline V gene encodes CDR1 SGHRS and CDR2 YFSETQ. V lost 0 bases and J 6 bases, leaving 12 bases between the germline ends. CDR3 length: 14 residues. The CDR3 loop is CASSLVGGSPEAFF. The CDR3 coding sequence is TGCGCCAGCAGCTTGGTTGGAGGATCGCCTGAAGCTTTCTTT.

The CDR3 DNA reads TGTGCCAGCAGTTTTTCGGGGTTCCAAACAGACACTGAAGCTTTCTTT. Its translation: CASSFSGFQTDTEAFF. The rearrangement links TRBV28 to TRBJ1-1; D not certain. The CDR3 contains 16 residues. The V end was cut by 3 bases, the J end by 3 bases, with 17 bases between. Per germline, CDR1 MDHEN and CDR2 SYDVKM.

The CDR3 DNA reads as TGTGCCAGCAGCTTAGTTCCCGCGGACGAGCAGTACTTC. Its translation is CASSLVPADEQYF. The genes are TRBV7-2 and TRBJ2-7, with D unclear. This CDR3 region has 13 residues. Trimming took 1 base from V and 5 from J, leaving 9 bases between them. Germline loops: CDR1 SGHTA, CDR2 FQGNSA.

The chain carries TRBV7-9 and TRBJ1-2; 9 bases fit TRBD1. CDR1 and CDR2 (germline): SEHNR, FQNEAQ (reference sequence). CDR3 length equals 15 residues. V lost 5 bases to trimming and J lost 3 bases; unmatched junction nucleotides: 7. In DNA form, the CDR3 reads TGTGCCAGCAGCCCATGGGACAGGGCGGACTATGGCTACACCTTC. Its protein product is CASSPWDRADYGYTF.

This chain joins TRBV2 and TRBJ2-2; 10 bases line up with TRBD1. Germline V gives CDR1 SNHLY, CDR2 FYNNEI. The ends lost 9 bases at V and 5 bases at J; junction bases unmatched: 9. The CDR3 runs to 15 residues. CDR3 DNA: TGTGCCAGTGCTGGGACAGGGGTGGGGACCGGGGAGCTGTTTTTT. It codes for CASAGTGVGTGELFF.

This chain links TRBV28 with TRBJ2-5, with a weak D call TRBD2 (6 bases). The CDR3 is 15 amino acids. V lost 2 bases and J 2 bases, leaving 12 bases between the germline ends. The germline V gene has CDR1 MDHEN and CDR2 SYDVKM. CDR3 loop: CASSLPLATQETQYF. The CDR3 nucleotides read TGTGCCAGCAGTTTACCGCTAGCGACTCAAGAGACCCAGTACTTC. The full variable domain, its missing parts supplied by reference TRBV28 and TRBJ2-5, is DVKVTQSSRYLVKRTGEKVFLECVQDMDHENMFWYRQDPGLGLRLIYFSYDVKMKEKGDIPEGYSVSREKKERFSLILESASTNQTSMYLCASSLPLATQETQYFGPGTRLLVL.

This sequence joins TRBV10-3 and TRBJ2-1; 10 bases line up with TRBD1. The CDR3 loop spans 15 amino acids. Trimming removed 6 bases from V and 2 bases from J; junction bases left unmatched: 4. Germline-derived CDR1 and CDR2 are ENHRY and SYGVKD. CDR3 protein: CAIRGGTGAYNEQFF. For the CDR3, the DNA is TGTGCCATCAGGGGCGGGACAGGGGCCTACAATGAGCAGTTCTTC.

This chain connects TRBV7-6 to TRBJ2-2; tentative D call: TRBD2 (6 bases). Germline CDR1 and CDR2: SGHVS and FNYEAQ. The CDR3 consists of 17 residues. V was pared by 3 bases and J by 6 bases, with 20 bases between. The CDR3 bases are TGTGCCAGCAGCTTTCGTGGCGGGACTTCCGTAGCCGGGGAGCTGTTTTTT. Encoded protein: CASSFRGGTSVAGELFF.

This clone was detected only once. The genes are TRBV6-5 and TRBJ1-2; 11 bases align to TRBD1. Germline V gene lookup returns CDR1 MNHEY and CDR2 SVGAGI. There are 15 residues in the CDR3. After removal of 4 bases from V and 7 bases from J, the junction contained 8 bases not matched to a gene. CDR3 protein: CASSLDRTGGSGYTF. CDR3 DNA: TGTGCCAGCAGTTTAGACCGGACAGGGGGCAGTGGCTACACCTTC.

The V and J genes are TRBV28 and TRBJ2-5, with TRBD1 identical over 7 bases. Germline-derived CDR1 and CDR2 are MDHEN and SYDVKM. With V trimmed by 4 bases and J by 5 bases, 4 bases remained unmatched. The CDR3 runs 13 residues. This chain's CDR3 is CASSSGTVETQYF. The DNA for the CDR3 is TGTGCCAGCAGTTCCGGGACAGTGGAGACCCAGTACTTC.

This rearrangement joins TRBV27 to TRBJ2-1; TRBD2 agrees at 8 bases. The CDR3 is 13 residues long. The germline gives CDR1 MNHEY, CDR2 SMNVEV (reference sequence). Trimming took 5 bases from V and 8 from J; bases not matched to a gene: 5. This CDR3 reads CASSPPGLDEQFF. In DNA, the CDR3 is TGTGCCAGCAGTCCCCCGGGACTAGATGAGCAGTTCTTC.

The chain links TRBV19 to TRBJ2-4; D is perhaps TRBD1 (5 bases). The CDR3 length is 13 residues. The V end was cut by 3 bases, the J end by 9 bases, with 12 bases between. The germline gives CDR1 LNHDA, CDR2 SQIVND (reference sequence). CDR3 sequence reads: CASSMGQGSIQYF. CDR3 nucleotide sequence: TGTGCCAGTAGTATGGGGCAGGGAAGCATTCAGTACTTC.

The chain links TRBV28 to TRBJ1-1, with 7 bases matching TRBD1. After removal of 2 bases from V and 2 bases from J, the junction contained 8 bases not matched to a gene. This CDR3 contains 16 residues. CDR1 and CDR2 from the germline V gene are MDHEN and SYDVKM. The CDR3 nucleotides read TGTGCCAGCAGTTTAGGGGGACAGCCACTCAACACTGAAGCTTTCTTT. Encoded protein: CASSLGGQPLNTEAFF.

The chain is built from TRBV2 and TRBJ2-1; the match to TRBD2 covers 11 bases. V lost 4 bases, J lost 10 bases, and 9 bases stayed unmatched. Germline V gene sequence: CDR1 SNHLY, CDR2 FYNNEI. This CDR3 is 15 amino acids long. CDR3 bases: TGTGCCAGCAGTGGTTTACTAGCGGGAGAGGGGGAGCAGTTCTTC. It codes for CASSGLLAGEGEQFF.

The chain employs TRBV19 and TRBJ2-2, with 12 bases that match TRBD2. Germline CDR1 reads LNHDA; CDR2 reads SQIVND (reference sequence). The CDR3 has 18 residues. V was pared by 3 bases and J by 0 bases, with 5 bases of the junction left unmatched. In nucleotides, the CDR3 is TGTGCCAGTAGTATCCTACTAGCGGGAGGTCCGAACACCGGGGAGCTGTTTTTT. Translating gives CASSILLAGGPNTGELFF.

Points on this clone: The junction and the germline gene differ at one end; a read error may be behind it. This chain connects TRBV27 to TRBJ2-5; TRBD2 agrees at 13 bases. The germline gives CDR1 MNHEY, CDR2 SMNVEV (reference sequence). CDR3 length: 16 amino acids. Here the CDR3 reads CASSPPGLAGQGTQYF. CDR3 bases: TGTGCCAGCAGTCCCCCGGGACTAGCGGGACAAGGGACCCAGTACTTC.